Reported below is one T cell receptor beta chain. This sample is drawn from a study of CD8 T cells in Susac syndrome. The V end lost 0 bases, the J end lost 3 bases, and 9 bases lay between the germline ends. CDR1 DFQATT and CDR2 SNEGSKA come from the germline V gene (reference sequence). The CDR3 is 13 residues long. Random hexamers were used to reverse transcribe roughly 0.5 to 1 ug of RNA. TCRdb called the immunoSEQ multiplex PCR reads again in MiXCR, with one record for every CDR3 protein. The sample includes 120,000 to 150,000 distinct CDR3 sequences, nearly 95% of them seen just once. TEMRA cells were FACS-enriched, with CD8+ and CD4+ T cells isolated negatively.

The TCR was taken from a human donor in good health. The rearrangement uses TRBV20-1 and TRBJ2-7; no reliable D call. The sample comprised CD8+ T cells from PBMCs. The CDR3 nucleotides read TGCAGTGCTAGAGATCCGGCCTACTACGAGCAGTACTTC. Its protein is CSARDPAYYEQYF.